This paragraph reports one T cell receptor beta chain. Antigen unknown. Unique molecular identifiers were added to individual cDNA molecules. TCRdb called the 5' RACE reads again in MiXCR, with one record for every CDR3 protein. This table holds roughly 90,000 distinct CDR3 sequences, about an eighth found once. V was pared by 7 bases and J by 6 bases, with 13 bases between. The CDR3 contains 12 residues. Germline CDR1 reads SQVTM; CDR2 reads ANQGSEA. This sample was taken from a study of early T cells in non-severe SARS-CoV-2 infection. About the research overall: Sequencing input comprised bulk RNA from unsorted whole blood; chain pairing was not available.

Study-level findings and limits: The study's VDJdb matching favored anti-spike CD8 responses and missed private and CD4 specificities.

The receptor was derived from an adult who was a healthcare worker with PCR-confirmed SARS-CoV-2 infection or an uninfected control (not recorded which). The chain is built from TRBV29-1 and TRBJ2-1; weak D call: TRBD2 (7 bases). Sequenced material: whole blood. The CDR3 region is CSAERGGNEQFF. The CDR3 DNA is TGCAGCGCCGAAAGGGGGGGCAATGAGCAGTTCTTC.